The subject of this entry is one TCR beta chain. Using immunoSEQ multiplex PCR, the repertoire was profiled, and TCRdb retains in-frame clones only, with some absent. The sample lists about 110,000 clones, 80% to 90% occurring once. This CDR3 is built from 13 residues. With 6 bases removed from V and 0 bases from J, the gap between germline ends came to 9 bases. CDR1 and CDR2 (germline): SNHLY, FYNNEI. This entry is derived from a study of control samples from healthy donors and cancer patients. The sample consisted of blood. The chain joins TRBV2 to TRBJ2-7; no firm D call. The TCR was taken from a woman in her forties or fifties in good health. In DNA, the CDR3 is TGTGCCAGCAGGCTGGACGGCTCCTACGAGCAGTACTTC. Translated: CASRLDGSYEQYF.